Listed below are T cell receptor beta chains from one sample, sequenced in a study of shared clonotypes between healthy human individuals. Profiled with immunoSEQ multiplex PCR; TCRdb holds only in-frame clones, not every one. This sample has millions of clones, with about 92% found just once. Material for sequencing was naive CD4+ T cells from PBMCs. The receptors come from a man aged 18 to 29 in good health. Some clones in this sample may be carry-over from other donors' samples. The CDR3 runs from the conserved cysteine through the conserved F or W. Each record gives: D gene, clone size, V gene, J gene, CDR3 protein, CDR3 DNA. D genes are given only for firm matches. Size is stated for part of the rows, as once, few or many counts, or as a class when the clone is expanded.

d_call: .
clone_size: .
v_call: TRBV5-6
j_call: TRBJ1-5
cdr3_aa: CASSLAAGRVGNQPQHF
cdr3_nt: TGTGCCAGCAGCTTGGCCGCGGGGAGGGTAGGCAATCAGCCCCAGCATTTT

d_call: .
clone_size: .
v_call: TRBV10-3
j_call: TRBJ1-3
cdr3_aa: CAISGLFQDFGSGNTIYF
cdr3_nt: TGTGCCATCAGTGGACTGTTCCAGGACTTCGGCTCTGGAAACACCATATATTTT

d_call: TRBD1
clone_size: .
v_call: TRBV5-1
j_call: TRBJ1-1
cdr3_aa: CASSNRQGSIMNTEAFF
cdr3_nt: TGCGCCAGCAGCAACCGACAGGGGAGTATCATGAACACTGAAGCTTTCTTT

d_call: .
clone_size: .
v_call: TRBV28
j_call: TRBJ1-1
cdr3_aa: CASNSHARIAFF
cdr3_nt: TGTGCCAGCAATTCCCACGCCAGGATAGCTTTCTTT

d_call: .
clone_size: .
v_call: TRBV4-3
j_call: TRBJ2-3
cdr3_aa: CASSQVGDTQYF
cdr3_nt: TGCGCCAGCAGCCAAGTCGGTGATACGCAGTATTTT

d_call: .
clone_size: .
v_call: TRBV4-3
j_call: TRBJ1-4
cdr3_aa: CASSQDLRGRGEKLFF
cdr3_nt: TGCGCCAGCAGCCAAGATCTTAGAGGGAGGGGTGAAAAACTGTTTTTT

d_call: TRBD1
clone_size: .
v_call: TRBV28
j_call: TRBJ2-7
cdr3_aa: CASSLTGFDYYEQYF
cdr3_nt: TGTGCCAGCAGTTTGACAGGGTTCGACTACTACGAGCAGTACTTC

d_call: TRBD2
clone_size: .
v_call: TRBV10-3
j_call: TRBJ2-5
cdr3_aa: CAISESLGTRQETQYF
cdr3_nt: TGTGCCATCAGTGAGTCGCTGGGGACTAGGCAAGAGACCCAGTACTTC

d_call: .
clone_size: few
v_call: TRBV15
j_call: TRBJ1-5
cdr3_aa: CATSRDPPNQPQHF
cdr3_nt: TGTGCCACCAGCAGAGATCCCCCCAATCAGCCCCAGCATTTT

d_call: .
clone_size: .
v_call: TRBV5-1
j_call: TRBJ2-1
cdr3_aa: CASSSRRGGTYNEQFF
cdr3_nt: TGCGCCAGCAGCTCGCGCAGGGGGGGAACCTACAATGAGCAGTTCTTC